Listed below are T cell receptor beta chains from one sample, sequenced in a study of blood T cell repertoires in COVID-19. Assay used: immunoSEQ multiplex PCR; TCRdb lists only in-frame clones, some missing. The sample holds over 200,000 clones, about 90% seen once. Input material: PBMCs or T cells enriched from blood (not recorded which). Receptor source: a man between 25 and 39 years old who had been exposed to COVID-19. The CDR3 runs from the conserved cysteine through the conserved F or W. A D gene is named only where the DNA matches it firmly. Clone size appears in some rows only: once, few, many, or a class for an expanded clone.

TRBV18	-	-	TRBJ2-5	TGTGCCAGCTCACCACCGGGCTCCGGTCCAGAGACCCAGTACTTC	CASSPPGSGPETQYF
TRBV11-2	-	-	TRBJ1-6	TGTGCCAGCAGTGGCAGTCCTAGTTCACCCCTCCACTTT	CASSGSPSSPLHF
TRBV5-1	-	-	TRBJ2-7	TGCGCCAGCAGCCGGAGCCCGGGACAAGACACTTACGAGCAGTACTTC	CASSRSPGQDTYEQYF
TRBV7-8	TRBD1	-	TRBJ1-3	TGTGCCAGCAGCTTAGGGGGACAGGGGGCCCCTGGCTCTGGAAACACCATATATTTT	CASSLGGQGAPGSGNTIYF
TRBV7-9	-	-	TRBJ1-2	TGTGCCAGCAGCTTAGATGATGGGAGAGGTGGCTACACCTTC	CASSLDDGRGGYTF
TRBV6-1	-	few	TRBJ2-1	TGTGCCAGCAGTGAGGCCGCCCTTTACAATGAGCAGTTCTTC	CASSEAALYNEQFF
TRBV5-5	-	few	TRBJ1-4	TGTGCCAGCAGCCCTCTCGGGCAGGGGGAAAAACTGTTTTTT	CASSPLGQGEKLFF
TRBV19	-	-	TRBJ2-1	TGTGCCACTGGGGGGACGACGACGTACAATGAGCAGTTCTTC	CATGGTTTYNEQFF
TRBV13	TRBD2	-	TRBJ2-7	TGTGCCAGCAGCTCCTCCCTGGCGGGGAGGGACGAGCAGTACTTC	CASSSSLAGRDEQYF
TRBV10-3	TRBD2	-	TRBJ2-1	TGTGCCATTGGGGGACTAGCGACGATCAATGAGCAGTTCTTC	CAIGGLATINEQFF